The 14 T cell receptor beta chains reported below all come from one sample, sequenced in a study of blood T cells in healthy people across ages. Then a second PCR, running roughly 7 to 11 cycles, was carried out with a sample-barcoded 5' primer and a J-beta primer mix. MiXCR was run by TCRdb on the 5' RACE reads, yielding one entry per CDR3 protein. The data hold about 970,000 distinct CDR3 sequences, with roughly half observed a single time. The sequenced sample was blood. The receptors come from a woman aged 55-70 years in good health.

The rearrangement uses TRBV29-1 and TRBJ1-3; D unclear. CDR3 length equals 11 residues. V lost 1 base and J 4 bases, leaving 2 bases between the germline ends. CDR1 and CDR2 from the germline V gene are SQVTM and ANQGSEA. Written as DNA, the CDR3 is TGCAGCGTTGAAGTCGGAAACACCATATATTTT. Its translation: CSVEVGNTIYF. Looking up the rest from reference TRBV29-1 and TRBJ1-3 gives the full variable domain: SAVISQKPSRDICQRGTSLTIQCQVDSQVTMMFWYRQQPGQSLTLIATANQGSEATYESGFVIDKFPISRPNLTFSTLTVSNMSPEDSSIYLCSVEVGNTIYFGEGSWLTVV.

Only a few counts were recorded for this clonotype. The V gene is TRBV11-1, the J gene TRBJ2-5, with 7 bases that match TRBD1. The DNA end is a closer match to TRBJ2-4, so the J assignment may be wrong. Germline V gives CDR1 SGHAT, CDR2 FQDESV (reference sequence). This CDR3 is built from 20 residues. CDR3 DNA: TGTGCCAGCAGCCTTGGTGCTCTCTTCCCCTTCGACAGGGCTAGAGACATTCAGTACTTC. It codes for CASSLGALFPFDRARDIQYF.

Note on this clonotype: The junction does not match germline at one end; this may be a read error. The chain has TRBV6-2 or TRBV6-3 and TRBJ2-3, with D tentatively TRBD2 (5 bases). The CDR3 has 16 amino acids. Looked up from germline, CDR1 is MNHEY and CDR2 is SVGEGT. The CDR3 DNA follows: TGTGCCAGCATCTCCAGGAGAGGGCTAGGCACAGATGCGCAGTATTTT. Translated: CASISRRGLGTDAQYF.

This clonotype came up many times. The chain couples TRBV15 to TRBJ2-6, with D hard to call. This CDR3 region has 17 residues. The germline V gene has CDR1 LNHNV and CDR2 YYDKDF (reference sequence). With 0 bases removed from V and 2 bases from J, the gap between germline ends came to 11 bases. This CDR3 is CATSRDIGLTGANVLTF. In DNA form, the CDR3 reads TGTGCCACCAGCAGAGACATAGGGCTGACTGGGGCCAACGTCCTGACTTTC. Looking up the rest from reference TRBV15 and TRBJ2-6 gives the full variable domain: DAMVIQNPRYQVTQFGKPVTLSCSQTLNHNVMYWYQQKSSQAPKLLFHYYDKDFNNEADTPDNFQSRRPNTSFCFLDIRSPGLGDTAMYLCATSRDIGLTGANVLTFGAGSRLTVL.

This clonotype was picked up a small number of times. This chain joins TRBV14 and TRBJ2-7; TRBD2 might be the D (6 bases). Deletions cut 4 bases from V and 7 bases from J, with 20 bases between. This CDR3 region has 15 residues. Germline values: CDR1 SGHDN, CDR2 FVKESK. CDR3 sequence: CASSPFEREMGEQYF. The CDR3 DNA follows: TGTGCCAGCAGCCCCTTCGAACGGGAGATGGGGGAGCAGTACTTC.

The chain combines TRBV25-1 with TRBJ2-1; D is tentatively TRBD1 or TRBD2 (5 bases each). The end of the DNA aligns better with TRBJ2-7, so the J call may be wrong. CDR3 length: 16 residues. Germline assignment: CDR1 MGHDK and CDR2 SYGVNS. In DNA form, the CDR3 reads TGTGCCAGCAGTAGAGGGCAGGGAAGCTCCTACAATGAGCAGTACTTC. Translation gives CASSRGQGSSYNEQYF.

Only a few counts were recorded for this clonotype. V is TRBV29-1 and J is TRBJ1-2; D not resolved. This CDR3 spans 15 amino acids. Germline loops: CDR1 SQVTM, CDR2 ANQGSEA. Trimming stripped 3 bases from V and 4 bases from J, with 18 bases between. CDR3 nucleotide sequence: TGCAGCGTTGATTTCTCGGGGAGGGATGTCTATGGCTACACCTTC. Translating it yields CSVDFSGRDVYGYTF.

This rearrangement joins TRBV20-1 to TRBJ2-7; TRBD2 matches 12 bases. CDR3 length: 14 amino acids. The trim removed 5 bases at V and 6 bases at J, leaving 8 bases unmatched. Germline CDR1 and CDR2: DFQATT and SNEGSKA (reference sequence). In nucleotides, the CDR3 is TGCAGTGCTCGGACTAGCGGGAATGATGGCGAGCAGTACTTC. Translation gives CSARTSGNDGEQYF.

This clonotype was seen a single time. V usage is TRBV12-3 or TRBV12-4 and J usage is TRBJ2-4; D may be TRBD1 (6 bases). The CDR3 covers 17 residues. The V end was cut by 3 bases, the J end by 2 bases, with 17 bases between. This CDR3 reads CASSLSGYRDTKNIQYF. DNA for the CDR3: TGTGCCAGCAGTTTGTCGGGTTACCGGGACACCAAAAACATTCAGTACTTC.

The chain is built from TRBV20-1 and TRBJ2-1, with D unresolved. V lost 3 bases and J 6 bases, leaving 12 bases between the germline ends. This CDR3 region has 13 residues. CDR1 is DFQATT, CDR2 SNEGSKA, per germline (reference sequence). The DNA of the CDR3 is TGCAGTGCTAGTTACAAGGTGGGCAATGAGCAGTTCTTC. Translated, it gives CSASYKVGNEQFF.

In its sample, this clonotype was seen a few times. V gene TRBV18 combines with J gene TRBJ2-7, with a weak D call TRBD1 (5 bases). The CDR3 is 16 residues long. Trimming cost V 6 bases and J 3 bases, with 21 bases left between them. Looked up from germline, CDR1 is KGHSH and CDR2 is LQKENI. The CDR3 spells CASSPFFTGSVYEQYF. CDR3 in DNA: TGTGCCAGCTCCCCTTTTTTCACAGGAAGTGTCTACGAGCAGTACTTC.

This rearrangement joins TRBV6-5 to TRBJ2-1, with TRBD2 identical over 11 bases. Germline V gene data show CDR1 as MNHEY and CDR2 as SVGAGI. The CDR3 sequence is 15 residues long. V dropped 6 bases and J dropped 8; count of bases not matched to a gene: 9. CDR3 DNA sequence: TGTGCCAGCAGCAATAGCGGGAGGGCCAAGCATGAGCAGTTCTTC. Translated: CASSNSGRAKHEQFF.

The genes are TRBV20-1 and TRBJ2-1, with 8 bases fitting TRBD2. The V segment lost 6 bases and the J segment 8 bases; nucleotides outside the gene matches: 15. The CDR3 totals 15 residues. Germline V lookup: CDR1 DFQATT, CDR2 SNEGSKA (reference sequence). CDR3 protein: CSAKRASGGGYEQFF. CDR3 coding DNA: TGCAGTGCCAAAAGGGCCAGCGGGGGAGGGTATGAGCAGTTCTTC.

CDR3 amino acids: CASKEGTGETQYF. The DNA of the CDR3 is TGTGCCAGTAAGGAGGGAACAGGAGAGACCCAGTACTTC. The chain combines TRBV19 with TRBJ2-5; TRBD2 is a possible D gene (6 bases). Trimming shortened V by 7 bases and J by 4 bases, and 13 bases separated the two germline ends. This CDR3 has 13 residues. The germline V gene has CDR1 LNHDA and CDR2 SQIVND (reference sequence).